Listed below are T cell receptor beta chains from one sample, sequenced in a study of T-cell reconstitution after alpha-beta-depleted transplantation in children. TCRdb used MiXCR to reprocess the PCR reads, holding one entry per CDR3 protein. Of about 76,000 distinct CDR3 sequences in the sample, roughly 15% were seen once. Here the sequenced sample was PBMCs, mostly from graft donor cells, taken 180 days after TCRalphabeta/CD19-depleted stem cell transplant. The receptors shown here come from a male patient between 2 and 15 years old who had a stem cell transplant for acute lymphoblastic leukemia, so the T cells may come from the graft donor. CDR3s include the opening cysteine and the closing phenylalanine or tryptophan.

v_call: TRBV30
cdr3_aa: CAWSFGQGAEKLFF

v_call: TRBV7-9
cdr3_aa: CASSLVMDTYGYTF

v_call: TRBV28
cdr3_aa: CASSRGVETQYF

v_call: TRBV7-9
cdr3_aa: CASSLKVRSEAFF

v_call: TRBV7-9
cdr3_aa: CASSLKARGAQRAQFF

v_call: TRBV9
cdr3_aa: CASSSSPKTQYF

v_call: TRBV6-6
cdr3_aa: CASSYRDREYF

v_call: TRBV27
cdr3_aa: CASSLGGGRNNEQFF

v_call: TRBV7-3
cdr3_aa: CASSRGHQETQYF

v_call: TRBV30
cdr3_aa: CAWSVTGRLAKNIQYF

v_call: TRBV9
cdr3_aa: CASSRRTGTGEDEQYF

v_call: TRBV11-1
cdr3_aa: CASSRGGSGELFF

v_call: TRBV7-2
cdr3_aa: CTSTSRWSAMNTEAFF

v_call: TRBV12-3/TRBV12-4
cdr3_aa: CASMASGGPYEQYF

v_call: TRBV7-6
cdr3_aa: CASRTPSERGGYTF

v_call: TRBV5-1
cdr3_aa: CASSFSSGTTNEQFF

v_call: TRBV20-1
cdr3_aa: CSANGRASDEQYF

v_call: TRBV20-1
cdr3_aa: CSVLSSTNTGELFF

v_call: TRBV19
cdr3_aa: CASSIPGPEAFF

v_call: TRBV6-5
cdr3_aa: CASSYAPGQGTEAFF